Below, one TCR beta chain is given with its context. V lost 6 bases to trimming and J lost 5 bases, with 19 bases between them. Germline CDR1 and CDR2: MDHEN and SYDVKM. CDR3 size: 16 residues. This record comes from a study of blood T cell repertoires in COVID-19. Clones were read by immunoSEQ multiplex PCR, and TCRdb kept only the in-frame ones, dropping some. The sample has roughly 200,000 clones, around 85% seen once; the top ten hold 8.2%. Material for sequencing was peripheral blood. The chain couples TRBV28 to TRBJ1-4; no clear D. The clonotype was recovered from a woman aged 60 to 75 with acute or convalescent COVID-19. This chain's CDR3 is CASSSAGGTPNEKLFF. In nucleotides, the CDR3 is TGTGCCAGCAGCTCTGCCGGCGGTACCCCGAATGAAAAACTGTTTTTT.